This TCR beta chain was sequenced in a study of blood T cells in healthy people across ages. Study-wide findings and caveats: Per million T cells, the diversity of TCR beta decreased roughly linearly as age advanced. PBMCs left unsorted prevented a conclusive naive versus antigen-experienced comparison.

CDR3 length: 15 residues. With a J-beta primer mix and a sample-barcoded 5' primer, a second PCR ran about 7 to 11 cycles. Each cDNA molecule received a tag from a template-switch adaptor that had 12 random nucleotides. TCRdb called the 5' RACE reads again in MiXCR, with one record for every CDR3 protein. Among about 970,000 distinct CDR3 sequences listed, roughly 50% were seen once. This clonotype appeared a few times. What it binds is not known. What was sequenced was blood. The source of this sequence is a woman aged 55-69 years in good health. This chain joins TRBV12-3 or TRBV12-4 and TRBJ2-5; 14 positions agree with TRBD2. The DNA end favors TRBJ2-7, so the J call may be wrong. The CDR3: CASSRQGLAGVEQYF. CDR3 DNA: TGTGCCAGCAGCCGCCAGGGACTAGCGGGAGTCGAGCAGTACTTC.